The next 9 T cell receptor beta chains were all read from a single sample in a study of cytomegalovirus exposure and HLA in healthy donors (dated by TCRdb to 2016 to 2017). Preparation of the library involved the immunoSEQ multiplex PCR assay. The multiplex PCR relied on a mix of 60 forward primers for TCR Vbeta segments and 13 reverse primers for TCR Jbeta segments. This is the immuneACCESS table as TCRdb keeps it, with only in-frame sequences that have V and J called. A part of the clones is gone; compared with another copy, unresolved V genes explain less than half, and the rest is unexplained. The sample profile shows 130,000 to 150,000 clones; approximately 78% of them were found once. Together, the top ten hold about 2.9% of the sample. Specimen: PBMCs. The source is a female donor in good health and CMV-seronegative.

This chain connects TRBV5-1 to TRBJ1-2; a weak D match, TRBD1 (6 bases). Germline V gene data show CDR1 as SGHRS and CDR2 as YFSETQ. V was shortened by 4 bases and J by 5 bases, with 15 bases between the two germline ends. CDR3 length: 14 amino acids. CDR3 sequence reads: CASSGTQGSYGYTF. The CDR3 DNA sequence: TGCGCCAGCAGCGGAACACAGGGTAGTTATGGCTACACCTTC. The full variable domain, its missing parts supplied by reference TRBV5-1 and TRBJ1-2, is KAGVTQTPRYLIKTRGQQVTLSCSPISGHRSVSWYQQTPGQGLQFLFEYFSETQRNKGNFPGRFSGRQFSNSRSEMNVSTLELGDSALYLCASSGTQGSYGYTFGSGTRLTVV.

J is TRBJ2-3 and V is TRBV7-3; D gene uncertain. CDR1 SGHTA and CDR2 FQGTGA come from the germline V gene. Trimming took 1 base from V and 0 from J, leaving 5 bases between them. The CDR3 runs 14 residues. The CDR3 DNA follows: TGTGCCAGCAGCTTAAGTGGCAGCACAGATACGCAGTATTTT. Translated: CASSLSGSTDTQYF.

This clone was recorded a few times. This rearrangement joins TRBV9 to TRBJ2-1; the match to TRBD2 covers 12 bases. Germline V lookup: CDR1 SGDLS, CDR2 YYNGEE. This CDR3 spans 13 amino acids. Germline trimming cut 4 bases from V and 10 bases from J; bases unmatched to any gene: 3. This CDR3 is CASSSGTSGEQFF. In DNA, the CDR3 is TGTGCCAGCAGCTCAGGGACTAGCGGGGAGCAGTTCTTC.

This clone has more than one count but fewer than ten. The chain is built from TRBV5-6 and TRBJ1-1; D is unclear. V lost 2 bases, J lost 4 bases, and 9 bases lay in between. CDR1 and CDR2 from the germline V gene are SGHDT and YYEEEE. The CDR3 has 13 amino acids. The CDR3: CASSLLWATEAFF. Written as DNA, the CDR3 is TGTGCCAGCAGCTTACTCTGGGCCACTGAAGCTTTCTTT. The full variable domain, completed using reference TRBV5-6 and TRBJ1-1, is DAGVTQSPTHLIKTRGQQVTLRCSPKSGHDTVSWYQQALGQGPQFIFQYYEEEERQRGNFPDRFSGHQFPNYSSELNVNALLLGDSALYLCASSLLWATEAFFGQGTRLTVV.

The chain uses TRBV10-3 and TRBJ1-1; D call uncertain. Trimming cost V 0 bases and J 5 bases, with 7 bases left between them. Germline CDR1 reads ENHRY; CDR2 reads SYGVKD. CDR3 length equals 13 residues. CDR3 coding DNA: TGTGCCATCAGTGAGTCGAGCGGGACTGAAGCTTTCTTT. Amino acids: CAISESSGTEAFF.

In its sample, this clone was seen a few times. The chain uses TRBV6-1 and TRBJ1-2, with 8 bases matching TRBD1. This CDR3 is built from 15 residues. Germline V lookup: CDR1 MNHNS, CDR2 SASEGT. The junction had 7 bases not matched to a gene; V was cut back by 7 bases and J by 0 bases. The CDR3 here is CASIGTGRANYGYTF. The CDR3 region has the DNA TGTGCCAGCATCGGGACAGGCCGAGCTAACTATGGCTACACCTTC.

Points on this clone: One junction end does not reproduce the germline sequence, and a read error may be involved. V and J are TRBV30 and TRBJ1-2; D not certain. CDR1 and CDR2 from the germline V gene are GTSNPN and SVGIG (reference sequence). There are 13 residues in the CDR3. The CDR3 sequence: CAWRPGGSYGYPF. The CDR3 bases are TGTGCCTGGAGACCTGGAGGGAGCTATGGCTACCCCTTC.

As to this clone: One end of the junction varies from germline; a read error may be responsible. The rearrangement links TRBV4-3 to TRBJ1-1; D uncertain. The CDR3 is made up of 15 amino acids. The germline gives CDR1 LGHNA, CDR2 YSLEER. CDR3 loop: CASSQVPGVNPEAFF. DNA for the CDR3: TGCGCCAGCAGCCAAGTGCCCGGGGTGAACCCTGAAGCTTTCTTT.

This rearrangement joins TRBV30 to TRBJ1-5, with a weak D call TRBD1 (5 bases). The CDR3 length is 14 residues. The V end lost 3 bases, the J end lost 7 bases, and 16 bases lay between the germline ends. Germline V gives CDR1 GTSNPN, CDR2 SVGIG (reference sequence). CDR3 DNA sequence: TGTGCCTGGAGGGCACAGGTTGCGGGACAGCCCCAGCATTTT. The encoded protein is CAWRAQVAGQPQHF.